These 32 T cell receptor beta chains share one sample of origin, sequenced in a study of identical twins. TCRdb recomputed calls from the 5' RACE reads with MiXCR, one row per CDR3 protein. This table has hundreds of thousands of distinct CDR3 sequences, around an eighth appearing once. Separately, the same data were catalogued under a study of yellow fever vaccine responses in identical twins.

Sample: PBMCs. These receptors were taken from a woman in her late teens or twenties in good health.

The chain employs TRBV20-1 and TRBJ2-5, with TRBD1 as a possible D gene (5 bases). The V end lost 6 bases, the J end lost 7 bases, and 15 bases lay between the germline ends. The length of the CDR3 is 12 residues. The germline CDR1 and CDR2 sequences are DFQATT and SNEGSKA (reference sequence). This CDR3 is CSARVGAWTQYF. CDR3 bases: TGCAGTGCAAGGGTAGGGGCTTGGACCCAGTACTTC.

This clonotype was found a few times. This chain connects TRBV7-9 to TRBJ2-3, with 9 bases identical to TRBD1. This CDR3 is 14 amino acids long. The germline V gene has CDR1 SEHNR and CDR2 FQNEAQ (reference sequence). V shed 5 bases, J shed 4 bases, and the junction held 4 bases outside the gene matches. The CDR3 is CASSDRGAADTQYF. As DNA, the CDR3 is TGTGCCAGCAGCGACAGGGGGGCGGCAGATACGCAGTATTTT.

This chain uses TRBV12-3 or TRBV12-4 with TRBJ1-2; D not resolved. The CDR3 runs 13 residues. Deletions cut 6 bases from V and 4 bases from J, with 12 bases between. The CDR3 protein is CASSQLGLYGYTF. As DNA, the CDR3 is TGTGCCAGCAGCCAGTTAGGGCTCTATGGCTACACCTTC.

This clonotype has only a few counts. V usage is TRBV3-1 and J usage is TRBJ1-3, with D uncertain. The CDR3 is 15 residues long. The V end was cut by 1 base, the J end by 0 bases, with 7 bases between. Per germline, CDR1 LGHDT and CDR2 YNNKEL (reference sequence). The CDR3: CASSQVYVSGNTIYF. The CDR3 nucleotides read TGTGCCAGCAGCCAAGTTTACGTCTCTGGAAACACCATATATTTT.

This clonotype was counted only a few times. The chain combines TRBV9 with TRBJ2-7; D possibly corresponds to TRBD2 (5 bases). CDR1 SGDLS and CDR2 YYNGEE come from the germline V gene. The CDR3 length is 14 residues. V was shortened by 0 bases and J by 4 bases, with 11 bases between the two germline ends. Written as DNA, the CDR3 is TGTGCCAGCAGCGTAGACCCCAAGCGGTACGAGCAGTACTTC. Translated, it gives CASSVDPKRYEQYF.

V gene TRBV20-1 combines with J gene TRBJ1-1, with D uncertain. The germline V and J ends were trimmed by 4 bases and 3 bases, with 6 bases remaining between them. Germline V gene sequence: CDR1 DFQATT, CDR2 SNEGSKA (reference sequence). This CDR3 is 11 amino acids long. CDR3 in DNA: TGCAGTGCTAACGGAGACACTGAAGCTTTCTTT. This gives the protein CSANGDTEAFF.

The V gene is TRBV19, the J gene TRBJ2-6; possible D gene TRBD1, 6 bases. Trimming took off 5 bases at V and 0 bases at J, with 14 bases between the two ends. This CDR3 is built from 17 residues. Germline V gene sequence: CDR1 LNHDA, CDR2 SQIVND (reference sequence). The CDR3 sequence: CASSGGQGTSGANVLTF. The DNA of the CDR3 is TGTGCCAGTAGTGGCGGGCAGGGGACCTCTGGGGCCAACGTCCTGACTTTC.

The chain employs TRBV5-5 and TRBJ2-1; no clear D. V was clipped by 7 bases and J by 0 bases, with 11 bases between them. Germline CDR1 reads SGHKS; CDR2 reads YYEKEE (reference sequence). There are 14 residues in the CDR3. The CDR3 DNA follows: TGTGCCAGCCTCGGGTCAAGCTCCTACAATGAGCAGTTCTTC. This gives the protein CASLGSSSYNEQFF.

J is TRBJ2-5 and V is TRBV20-1, with a possible D match to TRBD1 (5 bases). The germline V gene has CDR1 DFQATT and CDR2 SNEGSKA (reference sequence). The CDR3 runs to 16 residues. The V and J ends lost 4 bases and 0 bases respectively, with 18 bases between them. CDR3 DNA sequence: TGCAGTGCTACCCCCTGGGCAGGGAAACACCAAGAGACCCAGTACTTC. Residues: CSATPWAGKHQETQYF.

There are a few counts of this clonotype. J is TRBJ2-3 and V is TRBV12-3 or TRBV12-4; the D call may be TRBD1 or TRBD2 (6 bases each). The length of the CDR3 is 19 residues. The V end lost 7 bases, the J end lost 1 base, and 27 bases lay between the germline ends. The CDR3 DNA reads TGTGCCAGCATCCTTGGAGGGGGTCACCGGGAGCCAGGCACAGATACGCAGTATTTT. Encoded protein: CASILGGGHREPGTDTQYF.

DNA of the CDR3: TGTGCCAGCAGCTTGGGTGGGAGCGGTCAGGCTACGCAGTATTTT. Translating gives CASSLGGSGQATQYF. The rearrangement uses TRBV5-5 and TRBJ2-3; a possible D gene is TRBD2 (5 bases). V was clipped by 0 bases and J by 8 bases, with 16 bases between them. CDR1 is SGHKS, CDR2 YYEKEE, per germline (reference sequence). The length of the CDR3 is 15 residues.

This clonotype showed up just a few times. This chain links TRBV9 with TRBJ1-1; the D is unclear. In germline, CDR1 is SGDLS, CDR2 YYNGEE. Trimming took off 0 bases at V and 0 bases at J, with 9 bases between the two ends. This CDR3 has 15 residues. As DNA, the CDR3 is TGTGCCAGCAGCGTAGCTATGGGTTTGAACACTGAAGCTTTCTTT. Its protein product is CASSVAMGLNTEAFF. The variable domain in full, completed from reference TRBV9 and TRBJ1-1, reads DSGVTQTPKHLITATGQRVTLRCSPRSGDLSVYWYQQSLDQGLQFLIQYYNGEERAKGNILERFSAQQFPDLHSELNLSSLELGDSALYFCASSVAMGLNTEAFFGQGTRLTVV.

This clonotype was seen more than once but under ten times. V and J are TRBV5-6 and TRBJ1-2; D is unclear. This CDR3 has 12 amino acids. The germline V gene has CDR1 SGHDT and CDR2 YYEEEE. Trimming left V 1 base short and J 6 bases short, with 7 bases between. CDR3 sequence: CASSLLPNGYTF. The CDR3 coding sequence is TGTGCCAGCAGCTTGTTACCTAATGGCTACACCTTC.

This chain links TRBV3-1 with TRBJ1-6, with unresolved D. CDR3 length equals 17 residues. Between the trimmed V and J ends, which lost 1 base and 6 bases, there was a span of 16 bases. Germline V gene data show CDR1 as LGHDT and CDR2 as YNNKEL (reference sequence). In DNA, the CDR3 is TGTGCCAGCAGCCAAGGCCACCTGGGGTTCCGTAATTCACCCCTCCACTTT. Its translation: CASSQGHLGFRNSPLHF. Supplemented by reference TRBV3-1 and TRBJ1-6, the full variable domain reads DTAVSQTPKYLVTQMGNDKSIKCEQNLGHDTMYWYKQDSKKFLKIMFSYNNKELIINETVPNRFSPKSPDKAHLNLHINSLELGDSAVYFCASSQGHLGFRNSPLHFGNGTRLTVT.

In this sample, this clonotype turned up many times. The chain recombines TRBV10-3 with TRBJ2-1; 9 positions agree with TRBD2. Germline V gene sequence: CDR1 ENHRY, CDR2 SYGVKD. The ends lost 6 bases at V and 5 bases at J; junction bases unmatched: 5. The CDR3 contains 14 residues. Here the CDR3 reads CAIREAGGHNEQFF. The CDR3 coding sequence is TGTGCCATCAGGGAAGCGGGGGGCCACAATGAGCAGTTCTTC.

There are a few counts of this clonotype. This chain connects TRBV5-1 to TRBJ2-3, with TRBD2 matching 9 bases. The V and J ends lost 2 bases and 1 base, in that order; junction bases with no gene match: 5. The CDR3 sequence is 16 residues long. CDR1 and CDR2 from the germline V gene are SGHRS and YFSETQ. Here the CDR3 reads CASSFKWTSGTDTQYF. CDR3 DNA: TGCGCCAGCAGCTTTAAGTGGACTAGCGGCACAGATACGCAGTATTTT.

In its sample, this clonotype was seen many times. V gene TRBV4-2 combines with J gene TRBJ1-1; tentative D call: TRBD1 (5 bases). Germline CDR1 and CDR2: LGHNA and YNFKEQ. V was shortened by 1 base and J by 4 bases, with 10 bases between the two germline ends. The CDR3 sequence is 14 residues long. The CDR3: CASSQVSGGTEAFF. The CDR3 DNA sequence: TGTGCCAGCAGCCAAGTTTCCGGGGGCACTGAAGCTTTCTTT.

The chain is built from TRBV20-1 and TRBJ1-6, with D uncertain. There are 13 residues in the CDR3. Trimming removed 3 bases at V and 8 bases at J, with 11 bases between. Per the germline V gene, CDR1 is DFQATT and CDR2 is SNEGSKA (reference sequence). CDR3 amino acids: CSASGQPYSPLHF. In DNA form, the CDR3 reads TGCAGTGCTAGCGGGCAGCCCTATTCACCCCTCCACTTT.

CDR3 region: CASTPGRYNEQFF. The DNA for the CDR3 is TGTGCCAGCACCCCCGGCCGTTACAATGAGCAGTTCTTC. This chain joins TRBV6-1 and TRBJ2-1; D gene ambiguous. Per germline, CDR1 MNHNS and CDR2 SASEGT. The germline V and J ends were trimmed by 7 bases and 4 bases, with 11 bases remaining between them. This CDR3 has 13 amino acids.

This chain uses TRBV7-9 with TRBJ2-5, with TRBD2 matching 7 bases. The CDR3 is 15 residues long. From germline, CDR1 is SEHNR and CDR2 FQNEAQ (reference sequence). V shed 4 bases and J 2 bases; nucleotides not matched to a gene: 7. In DNA form, the CDR3 reads TGTGCCAGCAGCTCCCCGGGACTAACGCAAGAGACCCAGTACTTC. Its protein product is CASSSPGLTQETQYF. Supplemented by reference TRBV7-9 and TRBJ2-5, the full variable domain reads DTGVSQNPRHKITKRGQNVTFRCDPISEHNRLYWYRQTLGQGPEFLTYFQNEAQLEKSRLLSDRFSAERPKGSFSTLEIQRTEQGDSAMYLCASSSPGLTQETQYFGPGTRLLVL.

This clonotype was observed a few times. The genes are TRBV20-1 and TRBJ2-1; no reliable D call. The V gene's germline CDR1 is DFQATT and CDR2 SNEGSKA (reference sequence). The CDR3 extends over 12 amino acids. The ends were cut back, 1 base at V and 9 bases at J, with 10 bases in the middle. CDR3 sequence (DNA): TGCAGTGCTAGAGTAAGCGATACTGAGCAGTTCTTC. It specifies CSARVSDTEQFF.

The rearrangement links TRBV3-1 to TRBJ2-7, with D perhaps TRBD2 (6 bases). V dropped 5 bases and J dropped 4 bases, with 15 bases sitting between them. Germline V gives CDR1 LGHDT, CDR2 YNNKEL (reference sequence). CDR3 size: 14 residues. The CDR3 DNA sequence: TGTGCCAGCAGCGCGGGACCGACTATTTACGAGCAGTACGTC. Protein product: CASSAGPTIYEQYV.

This clonotype was counted at least ten times. Written as DNA, the CDR3 is TGCGCCAGCAGCTTGGGGCAGGACACTGAAGCTTTCTTT. Residues: CASSLGQDTEAFF. J is TRBJ1-1 and V is TRBV5-1; D gene ambiguous. This CDR3 contains 13 residues. Germline values: CDR1 SGHRS, CDR2 YFSETQ. Trimming cost V 0 bases and J 3 bases, with 6 bases left between them. The whole variable domain, remainder taken from reference TRBV5-1 and TRBJ1-1, is KAGVTQTPRYLIKTRGQQVTLSCSPISGHRSVSWYQQTPGQGLQFLFEYFSETQRNKGNFPGRFSGRQFSNSRSEMNVSTLELGDSALYLCASSLGQDTEAFFGQGTRLTVV.

Only a few counts were recorded for this clonotype. This chain joins TRBV5-8 and TRBJ2-1, with 8 nucleotides matching TRBD2. The germline gives CDR1 SGHTS, CDR2 YDEGEE. With V trimmed by 4 bases and J by 8 bases, 8 bases remained unmatched. The CDR3 contains 14 residues. This CDR3 reads CASSPGLDPHEQFF. The CDR3 coding sequence is TGTGCCAGCAGCCCGGGACTAGATCCCCATGAGCAGTTCTTC. The full variable domain, its missing parts supplied by reference TRBV5-8 and TRBJ2-1, is EAGVTQSPTHLIKTRGQQATLRCSPISGHTSVYWYQQALGLGLQFLLWYDEGEERNRGNFPPRFSGRQFPNYSSELNVNALELEDSALYLCASSPGLDPHEQFFGPGTRLTVL.

This clonotype was seen more than once but under ten times. The chain employs TRBV15 and TRBJ2-2; 7 positions match TRBD2. Germline CDR1 is LNHNV and CDR2 is YYDKDF (reference sequence). CDR3 size: 16 residues. The V segment lost 8 bases and the J segment 3 bases; nucleotides outside the gene matches: 12. The CDR3 reads CATRSPGGLDTGELFF. The CDR3 nucleotides are TGTGCCACCCGGTCGCCGGGGGGATTGGACACCGGGGAGCTGTTTTTT.

This clonotype has at least ten counts. The V call is TRBV15, the J call TRBJ1-2; D is uncertain. The CDR3 has 13 amino acids. Germline CDR1 is LNHNV and CDR2 is YYDKDF (reference sequence). The V and J ends lost 3 bases and 3 bases respectively, with 8 bases between them. This CDR3 is CATSRGKDYGYTF. The CDR3 DNA is TGTGCCACCAGCAGGGGGAAGGACTATGGCTACACCTTC.

This clonotype was detected a few times. This rearrangement joins TRBV7-2 to TRBJ2-1; a weak D match, TRBD2 (5 bases). Germline values: CDR1 SGHTA, CDR2 FQGNSA. This CDR3 is 15 amino acids long. Trimming took 1 base from V and 7 from J, leaving 14 bases between them. CDR3 coding DNA: TGTGCCAGCAGCTTAGAGTCGGGGAGAAGTAATGAGCAGTTCTTC. Amino acid sequence: CASSLESGRSNEQFF.

In its sample, this clonotype was seen a few times. This sequence joins TRBV19 and TRBJ1-2; possible D gene TRBD1, 5 bases. This CDR3 has 12 residues. The V gene's germline CDR1 is LNHDA and CDR2 SQIVND (reference sequence). V was cut by 2 bases and J by 5 bases, with 6 bases left in between. The DNA for the CDR3 is TGTGCCAGTAGTATAAGGGGTTATGGCTACACCTTC. Its protein is CASSIRGYGYTF.

The J gene is TRBJ1-2, the V gene TRBV5-5; D unresolved. The CDR3 has 12 amino acids. Per germline, CDR1 SGHKS and CDR2 YYEKEE (reference sequence). Trimming cost V 0 bases and J 8 bases, with 8 bases left between them. This chain's CDR3 is CASSLGSRGYTF. For the CDR3, the DNA is TGTGCCAGCAGCTTGGGGTCTCGAGGCTACACCTTC.

This clonotype was recorded a few times. This rearrangement joins TRBV20-1 to TRBJ2-3; 8 positions match TRBD2. The V gene's germline CDR1 is DFQATT and CDR2 SNEGSKA (reference sequence). The trim removed 3 bases at V and 5 bases at J, leaving 4 bases unmatched. The CDR3 sequence is 13 residues long. This chain's CDR3 is CSASPGRGDTQYF. CDR3 nucleotides: TGCAGTGCTAGCCCCGGGAGGGGAGATACGCAGTATTTT.

The chain links TRBV4-2 to TRBJ2-1, with 7 bases that match TRBD2. Looked up from germline, CDR1 is LGHNA and CDR2 is YNFKEQ. The CDR3 sequence is 19 residues long. Trimming at V came to 0 bases and at J to 2 bases, leaving 13 bases not matched to a gene. The CDR3 here is CASSQDRYSSGTTYNEQFF. The CDR3 DNA reads TGTGCCAGCAGCCAAGATCGCTACTCGTCCGGGACTACCTACAATGAGCAGTTCTTC.

This clonotype was seen more than once but under ten times. The gene calls are TRBV5-1 and TRBJ2-1; TRBD2 aligns across 15 bases. This CDR3 has 17 amino acids. V lost 1 base, J lost 6 bases, and 5 bases stayed unmatched. Germline assignment: CDR1 SGHRS and CDR2 YFSETQ. CDR3 sequence (DNA): TGCGCCAGCAGCTTGTTCAGGACTAGCGGGGGGGCCAATGAGCAGTTCTTC. Amino acids: CASSLFRTSGGANEQFF.